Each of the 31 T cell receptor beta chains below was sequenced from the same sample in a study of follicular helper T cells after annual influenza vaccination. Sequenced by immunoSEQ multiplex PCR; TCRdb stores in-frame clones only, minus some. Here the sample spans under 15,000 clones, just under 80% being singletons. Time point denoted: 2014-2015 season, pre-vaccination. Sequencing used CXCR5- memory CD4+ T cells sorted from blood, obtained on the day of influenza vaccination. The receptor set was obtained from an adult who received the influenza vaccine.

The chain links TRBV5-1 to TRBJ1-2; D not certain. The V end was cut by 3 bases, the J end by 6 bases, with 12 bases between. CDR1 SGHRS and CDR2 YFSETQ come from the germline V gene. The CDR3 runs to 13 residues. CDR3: CASSYSPEDGYTF. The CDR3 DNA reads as TGCGCCAGCAGCTATAGCCCAGAGGATGGCTACACCTTC.

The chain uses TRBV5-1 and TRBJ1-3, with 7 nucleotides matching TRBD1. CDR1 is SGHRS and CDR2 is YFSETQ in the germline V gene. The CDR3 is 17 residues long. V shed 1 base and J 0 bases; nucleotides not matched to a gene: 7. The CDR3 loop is CASSLSQGELSGNTIYF. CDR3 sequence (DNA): TGCGCCAGCAGCTTGAGCCAGGGGGAGCTCTCTGGAAACACCATATATTTT.

Written as DNA, the CDR3 is TGTGCCAGCAGTCCCAACCCGGCCGGCACAGATACGCAGTATTTT. Its translation: CASSPNPAGTDTQYF. This chain links TRBV27 with TRBJ2-3, with D unclear. This CDR3 is 15 amino acids long. The V and J ends lost 5 bases and 1 base respectively, with 13 bases between them. Germline V CDR1 and CDR2: MNHEY, SMNVEV (reference sequence).

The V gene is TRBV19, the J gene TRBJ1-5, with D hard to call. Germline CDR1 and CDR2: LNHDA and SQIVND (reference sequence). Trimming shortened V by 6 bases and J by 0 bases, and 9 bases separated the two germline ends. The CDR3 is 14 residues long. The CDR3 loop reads CASRGRHSNQPQHF. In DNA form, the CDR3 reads TGTGCCAGTAGAGGGAGACATAGCAATCAGCCCCAGCATTTT.

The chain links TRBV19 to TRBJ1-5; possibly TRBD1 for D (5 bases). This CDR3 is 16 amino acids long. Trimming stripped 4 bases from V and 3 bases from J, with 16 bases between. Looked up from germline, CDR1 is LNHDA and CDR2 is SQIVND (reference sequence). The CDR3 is CASSTLEGVNNQPQHF. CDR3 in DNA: TGTGCCAGTAGTACCCTTGAAGGGGTGAACAATCAGCCCCAGCATTTT. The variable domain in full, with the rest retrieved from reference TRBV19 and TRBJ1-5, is DGGITQSPKYLFRKEGQNVTLSCEQNLNHDAMYWYRQDPGQGLRLIYYSQIVNDFQKGDIAEGYSVSREKKESFPLTVTSAQKNPTAFYLCASSTLEGVNNQPQHFGDGTRLSIL.

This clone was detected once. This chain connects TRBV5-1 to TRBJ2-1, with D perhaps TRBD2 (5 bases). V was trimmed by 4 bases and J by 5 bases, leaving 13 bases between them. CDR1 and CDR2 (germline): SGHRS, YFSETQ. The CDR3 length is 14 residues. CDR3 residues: CASSVERPDNEQFF. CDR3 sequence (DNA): TGCGCCAGCAGCGTGGAGCGGCCAGACAATGAGCAGTTCTTC.

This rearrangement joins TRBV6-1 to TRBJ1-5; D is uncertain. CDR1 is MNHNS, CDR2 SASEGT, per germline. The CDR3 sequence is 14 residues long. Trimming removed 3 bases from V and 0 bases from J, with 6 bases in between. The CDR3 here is CASSDWSSNQPQHF. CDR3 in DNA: TGTGCCAGCAGTGACTGGAGTAGCAATCAGCCCCAGCATTTT.

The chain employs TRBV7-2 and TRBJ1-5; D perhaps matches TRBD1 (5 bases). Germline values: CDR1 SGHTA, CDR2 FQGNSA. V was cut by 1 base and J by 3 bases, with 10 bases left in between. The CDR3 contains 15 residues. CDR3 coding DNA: TGTGCCAGCAGCTTAGTCGAGGGGAACAATCAGCCCCAGCATTTT. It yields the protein CASSLVEGNNQPQHF. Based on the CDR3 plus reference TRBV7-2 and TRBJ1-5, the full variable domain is GAGVSQSPSNKVTEKGKDVELRCDPISGHTALYWYRQSLGQGLEFLIYFQGNSAPDKSGLPSDRFSAERTGGSVSTLTIQRTQQEDSAVYLCASSLVEGNNQPQHFGDGTRLSIL.

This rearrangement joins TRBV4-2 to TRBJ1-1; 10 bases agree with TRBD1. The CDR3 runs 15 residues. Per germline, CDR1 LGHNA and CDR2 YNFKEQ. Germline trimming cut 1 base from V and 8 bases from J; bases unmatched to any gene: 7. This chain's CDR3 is CASSQGRTGGQEAFF. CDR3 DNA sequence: TGTGCCAGCAGCCAAGGAAGGACAGGGGGACAAGAAGCTTTCTTT.

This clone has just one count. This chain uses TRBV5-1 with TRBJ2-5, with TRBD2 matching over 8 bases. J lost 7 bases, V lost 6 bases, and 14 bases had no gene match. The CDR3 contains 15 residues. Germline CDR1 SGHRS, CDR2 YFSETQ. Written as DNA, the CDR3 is TGCGCCAGCACTCTCGGGAGTTCCGGGGGGGTGACCCAGTACTTC. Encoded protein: CASTLGSSGGVTQYF. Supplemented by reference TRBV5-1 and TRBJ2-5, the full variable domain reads KAGVTQTPRYLIKTRGQQVTLSCSPISGHRSVSWYQQTPGQGLQFLFEYFSETQRNKGNFPGRFSGRQFSNSRSEMNVSTLELGDSALYLCASTLGSSGGVTQYFGPGTRLLVL.

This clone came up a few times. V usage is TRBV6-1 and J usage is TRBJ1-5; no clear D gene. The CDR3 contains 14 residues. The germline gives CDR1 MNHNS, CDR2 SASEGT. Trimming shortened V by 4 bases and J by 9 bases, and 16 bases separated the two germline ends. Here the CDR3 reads CASSADGIAGPQHF. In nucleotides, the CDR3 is TGTGCCAGCAGTGCGGACGGTATAGCGGGGCCCCAGCATTTT.

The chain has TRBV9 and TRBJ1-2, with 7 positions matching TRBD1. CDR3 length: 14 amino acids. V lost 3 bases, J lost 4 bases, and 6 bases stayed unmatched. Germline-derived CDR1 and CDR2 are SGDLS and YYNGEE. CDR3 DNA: TGTGCCAGCAGCGCGCAGGGGGGAATCTATGGCTACACCTTC. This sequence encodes CASSAQGGIYGYTF.

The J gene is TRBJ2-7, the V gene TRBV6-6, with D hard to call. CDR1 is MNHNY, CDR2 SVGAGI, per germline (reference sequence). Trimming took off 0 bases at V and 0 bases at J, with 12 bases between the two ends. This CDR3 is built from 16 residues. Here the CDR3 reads CASSYSFRRNSYEQYF. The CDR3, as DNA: TGTGCCAGCAGTTACTCGTTCCGTCGGAACTCCTACGAGCAGTACTTC.

CDR3 region: CASSPPSGRAGYYEQYF. The CDR3 DNA sequence: TGTGCCAGCAGCCCCCCTTCTGGGAGAGCGGGATACTACGAGCAGTACTTC. The chain couples TRBV5-6 to TRBJ2-7; 7 nucleotides line up with TRBD2. The CDR3 has 17 amino acids. V lost 4 bases to trimming and J lost 3 bases; unmatched junction nucleotides: 16. Germline CDR1 SGHDT, CDR2 YYEEEE. Supplemented by reference TRBV5-6 and TRBJ2-7, the full variable domain reads DAGVTQSPTHLIKTRGQQVTLRCSPKSGHDTVSWYQQALGQGPQFIFQYYEEEERQRGNFPDRFSGHQFPNYSSELNVNALLLGDSALYLCASSPPSGRAGYYEQYFGPGTRLTVT.

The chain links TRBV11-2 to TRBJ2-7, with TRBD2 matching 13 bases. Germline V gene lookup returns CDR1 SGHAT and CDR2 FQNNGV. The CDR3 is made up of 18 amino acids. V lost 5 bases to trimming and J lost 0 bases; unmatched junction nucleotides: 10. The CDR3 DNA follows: TGTGCCAGCAGCACCAGGGGGGGACTAGCGGGAACCTCCTACGAGCAGTACTTC. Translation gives CASSTRGGLAGTSYEQYF.

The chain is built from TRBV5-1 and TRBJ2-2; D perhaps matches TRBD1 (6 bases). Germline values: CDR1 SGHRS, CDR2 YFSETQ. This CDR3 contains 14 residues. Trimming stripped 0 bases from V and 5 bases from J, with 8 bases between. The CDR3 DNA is TGCGCCAGCAGCTTGGCCCAGGGGACCGGGGAGCTGTTTTTT. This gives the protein CASSLAQGTGELFF.

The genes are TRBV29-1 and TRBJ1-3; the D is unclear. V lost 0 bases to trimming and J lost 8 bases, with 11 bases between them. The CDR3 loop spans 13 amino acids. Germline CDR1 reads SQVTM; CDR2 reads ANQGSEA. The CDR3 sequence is CSVEDRETYTIYF. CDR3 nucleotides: TGCAGCGTTGAAGATCGTGAGACCTACACCATATATTTT.

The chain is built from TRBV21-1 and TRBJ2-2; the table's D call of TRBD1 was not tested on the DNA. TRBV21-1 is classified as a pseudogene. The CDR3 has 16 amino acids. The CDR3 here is CASSPPTGGDGGELFF. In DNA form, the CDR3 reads TGTGCCAGCAGCCCTCCCACAGGGGGCGATGGCGGGGAGCTGTTTTTT.

The CDR3 loop reads CASSYTGTGGHEQYF. As DNA, the CDR3 is TGTGCCAGCAGTTATACCGGGACAGGGGGCCACGAGCAGTACTTC. The chain is built from TRBV28 and TRBJ2-7; TRBD1 matches at 12 bases. The CDR3 contains 15 residues. CDR1 is MDHEN and CDR2 is SYDVKM in the germline V gene. V was clipped by 4 bases and J by 5 bases; unmatched bases: 6.

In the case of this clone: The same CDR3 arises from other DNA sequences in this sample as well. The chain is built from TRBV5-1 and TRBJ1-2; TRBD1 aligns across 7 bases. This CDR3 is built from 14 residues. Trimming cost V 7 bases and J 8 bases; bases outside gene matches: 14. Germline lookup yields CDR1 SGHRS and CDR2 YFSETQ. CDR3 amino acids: CASGEGTGAGGYTF. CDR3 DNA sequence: TGCGCCAGCGGCGAGGGTACAGGGGCGGGCGGCTACACCTTC. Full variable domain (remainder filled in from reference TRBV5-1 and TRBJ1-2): KAGVTQTPRYLIKTRGQQVTLSCSPISGHRSVSWYQQTPGQGLQFLFEYFSETQRNKGNFPGRFSGRQFSNSRSEMNVSTLELGDSALYLCASGEGTGAGGYTFGSGTRLTVV.

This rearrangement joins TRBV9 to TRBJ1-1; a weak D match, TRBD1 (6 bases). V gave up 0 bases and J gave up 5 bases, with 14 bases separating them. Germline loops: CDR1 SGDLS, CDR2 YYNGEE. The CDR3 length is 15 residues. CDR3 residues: CASSVDPGARTEAFF. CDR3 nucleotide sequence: TGTGCCAGCAGCGTAGATCCGGGGGCCAGGACTGAAGCTTTCTTT.

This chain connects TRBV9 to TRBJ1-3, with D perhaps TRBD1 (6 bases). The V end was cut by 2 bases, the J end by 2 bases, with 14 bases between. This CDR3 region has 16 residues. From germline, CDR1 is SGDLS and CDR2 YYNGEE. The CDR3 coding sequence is TGTGCCAGCAGCGTTTCAGGGGCAGTGACTGGAAACACCATATATTTT. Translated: CASSVSGAVTGNTIYF.

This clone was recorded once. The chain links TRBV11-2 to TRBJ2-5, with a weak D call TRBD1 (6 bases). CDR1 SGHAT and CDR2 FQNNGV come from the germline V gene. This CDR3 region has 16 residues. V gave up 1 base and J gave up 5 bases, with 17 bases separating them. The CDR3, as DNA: TGTGCCAGCAGCTTAGGGGGGCGTGGGGCCGGGGAGACCCAGTACTTC. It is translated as CASSLGGRGAGETQYF.

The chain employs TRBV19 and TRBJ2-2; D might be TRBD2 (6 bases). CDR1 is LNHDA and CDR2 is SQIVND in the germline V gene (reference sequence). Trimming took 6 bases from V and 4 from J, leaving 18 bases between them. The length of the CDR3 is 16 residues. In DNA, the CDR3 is TGTGCCAGTAGACCTAGAGGGAGGCAGACCACCGGGGAGCTGTTTTTT. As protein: CASRPRGRQTTGELFF.

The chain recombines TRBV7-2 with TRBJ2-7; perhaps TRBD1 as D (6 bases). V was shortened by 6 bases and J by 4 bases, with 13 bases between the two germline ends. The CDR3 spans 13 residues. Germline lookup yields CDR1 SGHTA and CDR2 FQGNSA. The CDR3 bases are TGTGCCAGCAGACCGACAGGACGATACGAGCAGTACTTC. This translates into CASRPTGRYEQYF.

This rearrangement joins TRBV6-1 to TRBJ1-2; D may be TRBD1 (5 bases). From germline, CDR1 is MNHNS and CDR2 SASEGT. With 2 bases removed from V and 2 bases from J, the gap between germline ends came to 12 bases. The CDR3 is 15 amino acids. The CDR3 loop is CASSETRASNYGYTF. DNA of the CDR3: TGTGCCAGCAGTGAAACCAGGGCGAGCAACTATGGCTACACCTTC.

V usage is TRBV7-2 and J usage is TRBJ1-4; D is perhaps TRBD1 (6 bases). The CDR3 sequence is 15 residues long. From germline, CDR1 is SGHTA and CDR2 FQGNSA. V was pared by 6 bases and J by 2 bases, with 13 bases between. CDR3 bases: TGTGCCAGCAGACGCAACAGGGCTACTAATGAAAAACTGTTTTTT. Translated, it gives CASRRNRATNEKLFF.

As DNA, the CDR3 is TGTGCCAGCAGCCAGGGAACTACAAAAGAGACCCAGTACTTC. Encoded protein: CASSQGTTKETQYF. The chain couples TRBV7-9 to TRBJ2-5, with D perhaps TRBD1 (5 bases). The germline V gene has CDR1 SEHNR and CDR2 FQNEAQ (reference sequence). The V end lost 5 bases, the J end lost 3 bases, and 13 bases lay between the germline ends. The CDR3 sequence is 14 residues long.

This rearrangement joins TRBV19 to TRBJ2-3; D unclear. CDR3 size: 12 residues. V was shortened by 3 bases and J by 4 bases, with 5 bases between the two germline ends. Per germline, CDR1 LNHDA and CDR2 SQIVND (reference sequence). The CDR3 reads CASSIWADTQYF. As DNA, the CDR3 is TGTGCCAGTAGTATTTGGGCAGATACGCAGTATTTT.

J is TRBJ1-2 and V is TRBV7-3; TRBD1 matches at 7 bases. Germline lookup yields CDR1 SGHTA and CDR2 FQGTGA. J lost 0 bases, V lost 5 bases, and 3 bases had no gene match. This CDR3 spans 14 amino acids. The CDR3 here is CASSPTGSNYGYTF. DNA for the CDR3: TGTGCCAGCAGCCCGACAGGGTCTAACTATGGCTACACCTTC.

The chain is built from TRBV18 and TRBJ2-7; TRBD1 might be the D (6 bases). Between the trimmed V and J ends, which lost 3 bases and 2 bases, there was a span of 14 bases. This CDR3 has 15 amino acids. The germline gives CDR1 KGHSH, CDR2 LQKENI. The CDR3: CASSPGQRYAYEQYF. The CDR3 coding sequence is TGTGCCAGCTCACCCGGACAGCGCTATGCCTACGAGCAGTACTTC.